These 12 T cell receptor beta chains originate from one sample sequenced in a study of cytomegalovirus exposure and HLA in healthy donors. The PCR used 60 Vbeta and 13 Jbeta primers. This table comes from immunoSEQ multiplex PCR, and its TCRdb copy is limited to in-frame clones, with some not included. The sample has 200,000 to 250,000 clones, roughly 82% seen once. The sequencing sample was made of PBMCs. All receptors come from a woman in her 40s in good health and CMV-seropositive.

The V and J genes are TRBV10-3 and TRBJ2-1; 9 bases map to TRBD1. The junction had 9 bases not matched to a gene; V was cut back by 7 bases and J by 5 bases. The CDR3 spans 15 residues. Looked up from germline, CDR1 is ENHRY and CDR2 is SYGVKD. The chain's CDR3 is CAITPGTGSHNEQFF. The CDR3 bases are TGTGCCATCACCCCCGGGACAGGGTCCCACAATGAGCAGTTCTTC.

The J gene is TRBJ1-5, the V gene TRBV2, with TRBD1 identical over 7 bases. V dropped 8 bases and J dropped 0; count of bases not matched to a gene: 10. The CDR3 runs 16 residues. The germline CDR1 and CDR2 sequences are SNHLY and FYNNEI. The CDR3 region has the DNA TGTGCCAGCCGGGGGCAGGGGGTCAATAGCAATCAGCCCCAGCATTTT. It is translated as CASRGQGVNSNQPQHF.

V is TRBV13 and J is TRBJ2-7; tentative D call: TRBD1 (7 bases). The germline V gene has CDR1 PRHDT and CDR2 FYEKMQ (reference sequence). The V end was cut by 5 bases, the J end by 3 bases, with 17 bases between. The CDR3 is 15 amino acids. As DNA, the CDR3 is TGTGCCAGCAGCCCTTCTCCAGGGGGGAACTACGAGCAGTACTTC. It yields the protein CASSPSPGGNYEQYF. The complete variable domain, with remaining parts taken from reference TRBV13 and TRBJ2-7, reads AAGVIQSPRHLIKEKRETATLKCYPIPRHDTVYWYQQGPGQDPQFLISFYEKMQSDKGSIPDRFSAQQFSDYHSELNMSSLELGDSALYFCASSPSPGGNYEQYFGPGTRLTVT.

CDR3 sequence (DNA): TGTGCCAGCAGCTTAGGAGACGGGGCCTACAATGAGCAGTTCTTC. Protein sequence: CASSLGDGAYNEQFF. The chain recombines TRBV7-9 with TRBJ2-1; a possible D gene is TRBD2 (5 bases). V lost 1 base and J lost 2, with 9 bases in between. Germline V lookup: CDR1 SEHNR, CDR2 FQNEAQ (reference sequence). The CDR3 totals 15 residues.

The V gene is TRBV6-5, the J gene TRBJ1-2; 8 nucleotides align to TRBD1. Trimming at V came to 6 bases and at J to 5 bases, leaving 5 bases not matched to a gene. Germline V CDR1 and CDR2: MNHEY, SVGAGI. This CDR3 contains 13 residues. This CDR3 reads CASRRQGSYGYTF. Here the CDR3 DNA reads TGTGCCAGCAGAAGACAGGGGTCGTATGGCTACACCTTC.

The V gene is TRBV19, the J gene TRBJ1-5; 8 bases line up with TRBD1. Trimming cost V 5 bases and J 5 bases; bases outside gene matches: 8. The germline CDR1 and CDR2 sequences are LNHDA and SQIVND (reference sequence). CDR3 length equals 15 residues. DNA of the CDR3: TGTGCCAGTAGTGTTGACAGGGGTGGCGATCAGCCCCAGCATTTT. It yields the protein CASSVDRGGDQPQHF.

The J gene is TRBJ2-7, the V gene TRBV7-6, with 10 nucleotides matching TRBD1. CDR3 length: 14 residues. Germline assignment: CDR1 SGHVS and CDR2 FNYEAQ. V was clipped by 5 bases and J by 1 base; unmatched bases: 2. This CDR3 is CASSVGQGSYEQYF. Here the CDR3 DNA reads TGTGCCAGCAGCGTGGGACAGGGGTCCTACGAGCAGTACTTC.

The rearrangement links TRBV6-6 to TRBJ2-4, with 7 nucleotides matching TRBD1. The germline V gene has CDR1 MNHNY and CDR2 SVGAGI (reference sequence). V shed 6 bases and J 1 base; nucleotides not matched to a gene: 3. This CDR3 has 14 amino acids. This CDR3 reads CASSPDRAKNIQYF. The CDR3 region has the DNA TGTGCCAGCAGCCCGGACAGGGCCAAAAACATTCAGTACTTC.

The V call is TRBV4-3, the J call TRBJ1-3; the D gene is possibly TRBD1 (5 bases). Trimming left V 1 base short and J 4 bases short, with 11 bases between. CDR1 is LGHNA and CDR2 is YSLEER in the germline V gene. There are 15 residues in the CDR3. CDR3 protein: CASSQGLGAGNTIYF. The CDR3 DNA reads TGCGCCAGCAGCCAAGGGCTAGGGGCGGGAAACACCATATATTTT.

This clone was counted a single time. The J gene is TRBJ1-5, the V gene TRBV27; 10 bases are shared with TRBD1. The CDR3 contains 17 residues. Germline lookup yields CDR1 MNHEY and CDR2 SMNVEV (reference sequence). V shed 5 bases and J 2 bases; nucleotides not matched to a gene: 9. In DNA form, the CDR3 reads TGTGCCAGCAGTCCCGGGACAGGGGTCGGAGGCAATCAGCCCCAGCATTTT. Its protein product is CASSPGTGVGGNQPQHF.

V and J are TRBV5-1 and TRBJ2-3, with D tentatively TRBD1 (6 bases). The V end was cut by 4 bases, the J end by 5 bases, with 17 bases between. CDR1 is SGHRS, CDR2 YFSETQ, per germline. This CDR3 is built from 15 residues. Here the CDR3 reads CASSLQGILGDTQYF. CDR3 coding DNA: TGCGCCAGCAGCCTACAGGGCATTTTGGGAGATACGCAGTATTTT.

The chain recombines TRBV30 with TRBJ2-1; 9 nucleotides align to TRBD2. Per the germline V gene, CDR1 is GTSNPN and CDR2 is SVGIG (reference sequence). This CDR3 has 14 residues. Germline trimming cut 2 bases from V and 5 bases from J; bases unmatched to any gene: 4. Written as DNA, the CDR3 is TGTGCCTGGAGTACCCGACTAGCGGACAATGAGCAGTTCTTC. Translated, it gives CAWSTRLADNEQFF.